The text below deals with one TCR beta chain. The sample originates from a study of blood T cell repertoires in COVID-19. With V trimmed by 11 bases and J by 0 bases, 6 bases remained unmatched. The V gene's germline CDR1 is MNHEY and CDR2 SVGAGI. The CDR3 is made up of 13 amino acids. Measured with immunoSEQ multiplex PCR; TCRdb has only the in-frame clones, and not every one. The repertoire holds a few hundred thousand clones, with 75% to 90% as singletons. Sequencing used peripheral blood. This receptor was identified in a woman aged 25 to 39 with active or convalescent COVID-19. The genes are TRBV6-5 and TRBJ2-7; TRBD1 matches at 8 bases. The CDR3 protein is CASSQGASYEQYF. The CDR3 coding sequence is TGTGCCTCCTCCCAGGGGGCCTCCTACGAGCAGTACTTC.